Sequencing of this T cell receptor beta chain was carried out in a study of T cell responses to AZD1222 COVID-19 vaccine. Study-level points and caveats: Samples come after the peak T cell response, not at day 14.

With respect to this clone: The antigen remains unidentified.

CDR3 length: 13 residues. Trimming at V came to 1 base and at J to 7 bases, leaving 1 base not matched to a gene. Here immunoSEQ multiplex PCR was the method, and the copy in TCRdb shows in-frame clones only, minus some. The sample lists about 140,000 clones, around 92% seen once, with about 3% in the top ten. The chain uses TRBV12-3 or TRBV12-4 and TRBJ2-1; 7 nucleotides align to TRBD1. Specimen: peripheral blood, collected on day 0 of AZD1222 vaccination. This TCR was recovered from an adult in good health. As DNA, the CDR3 is TGTGCCAGCAGTTTAGGGGACAGTAATGAGCAGTTCTTC. This codes for CASSLGDSNEQFF.